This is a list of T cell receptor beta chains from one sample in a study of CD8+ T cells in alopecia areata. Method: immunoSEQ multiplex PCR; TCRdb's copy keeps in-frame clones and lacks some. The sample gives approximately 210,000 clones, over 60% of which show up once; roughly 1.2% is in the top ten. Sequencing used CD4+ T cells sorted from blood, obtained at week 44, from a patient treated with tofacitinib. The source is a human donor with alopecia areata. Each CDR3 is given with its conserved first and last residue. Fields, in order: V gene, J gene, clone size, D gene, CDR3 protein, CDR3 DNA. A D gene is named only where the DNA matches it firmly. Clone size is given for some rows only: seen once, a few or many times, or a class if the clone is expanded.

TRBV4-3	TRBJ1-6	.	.	CASSQEEGLKSPLHF	TGCGCCAGCAGCCAAGAGGAGGGGCTTAAATCACCCCTCCACTTT
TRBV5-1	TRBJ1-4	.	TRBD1	CATRPEGAPEKLFF	TGCGCCACCAGGCCGGAGGGGGCGCCGGAAAAACTGTTTTTT
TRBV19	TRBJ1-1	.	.	CASNDRRRAFF	TGTGCCAGTAACGACAGAAGGAGAGCTTTCTTT
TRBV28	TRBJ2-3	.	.	CASTDSDTQYF	TGTGCCAGCACTGACTCGGATACGCAGTATTTT
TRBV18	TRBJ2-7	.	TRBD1	CASSPTGTGRFEQYF	TGTGCCAGCTCACCGACCGGGACAGGGAGGTTCGAGCAGTACTTC
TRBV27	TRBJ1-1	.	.	CASSLSPTLGTEAFF	TGTGCCAGCAGTTTATCCCCGACTCTGGGGACTGAAGCTTTCTTT
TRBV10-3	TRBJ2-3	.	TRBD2	CAISGRGGTDTQYF	TGTGCCATCAGTGGTCGCGGGGGGACAGATACGCAGTATTTT
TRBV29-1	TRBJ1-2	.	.	CSVVFSGAPTNYGYTF	TGCAGCGTTGTTTTTTCCGGGGCGCCCACTAACTATGGCTACACCTTC
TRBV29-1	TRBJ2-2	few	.	CSVEVSAANTGELFF	TGCAGCGTTGAGGTTTCGGCAGCAAACACCGGGGAGCTGTTTTTT
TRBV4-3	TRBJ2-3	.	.	CASSQGLGNTDTQYF	TGCGCCAGCAGCCAAGGACTGGGCAACACAGATACGCAGTATTTT
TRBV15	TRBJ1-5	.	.	CATSRALSNQPQHF	TGTGCCACCAGCAGAGCTTTAAGCAATCAGCCCCAGCATTTT